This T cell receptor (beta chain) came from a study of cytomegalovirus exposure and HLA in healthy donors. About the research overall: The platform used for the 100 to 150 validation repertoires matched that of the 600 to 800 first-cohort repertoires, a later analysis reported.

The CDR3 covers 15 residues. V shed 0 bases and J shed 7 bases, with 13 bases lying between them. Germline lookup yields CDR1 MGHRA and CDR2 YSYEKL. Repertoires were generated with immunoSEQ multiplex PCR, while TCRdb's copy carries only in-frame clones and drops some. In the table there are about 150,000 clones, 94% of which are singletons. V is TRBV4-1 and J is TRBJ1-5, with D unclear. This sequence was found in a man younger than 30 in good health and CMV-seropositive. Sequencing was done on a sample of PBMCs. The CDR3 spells CASSQEFRVRQPQHF. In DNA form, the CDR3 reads TGCGCCAGCAGCCAAGAATTTCGGGTGAGGCAGCCCCAGCATTTT.